This TCR beta chain was sequenced in a study of identical twins. Study-wide results and limits: Out-of-frame alpha sequences shared by twins were enriched for low generation probability.

TCRdb passed the 5' RACE reads through MiXCR, listing each CDR3 protein once. Found here are just under 550,000 distinct CDR3 sequences, over 12% of them singletons; the top ten hold around 0.48%. The CDR3 length is 13 residues. The germline CDR1 and CDR2 sequences are SGHRS and YFSETQ. V lost 5 bases to trimming and J lost 3 bases, with 12 bases between them. There are a few counts of this clonotype. Its cognate antigen is unknown. These data were also filed under a second study, of yellow fever vaccine responses in identical twins.

Sequenced sample: CD4+ T cells sorted from blood. The receptor comes from a woman under 30 in good health. J is TRBJ2-7 and V is TRBV5-1; D call uncertain. For the CDR3, the DNA is TGCGCCAGCAGTTCGACGGTCGGCTACGAGCAGTACTTC. Its translation is CASSSTVGYEQYF.